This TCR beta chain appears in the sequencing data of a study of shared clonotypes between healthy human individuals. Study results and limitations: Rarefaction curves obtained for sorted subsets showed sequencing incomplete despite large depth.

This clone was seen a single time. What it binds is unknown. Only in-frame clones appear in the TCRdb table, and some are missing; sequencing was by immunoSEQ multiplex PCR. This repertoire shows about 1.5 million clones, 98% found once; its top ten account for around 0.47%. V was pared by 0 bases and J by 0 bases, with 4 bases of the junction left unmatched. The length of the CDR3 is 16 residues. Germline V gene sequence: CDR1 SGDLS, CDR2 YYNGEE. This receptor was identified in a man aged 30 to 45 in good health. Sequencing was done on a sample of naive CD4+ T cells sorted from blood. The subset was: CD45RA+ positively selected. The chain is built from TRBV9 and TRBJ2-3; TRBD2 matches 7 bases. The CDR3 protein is CASSVVLAVSTDTQYF. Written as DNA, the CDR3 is TGTGCCAGCAGCGTAGTGCTAGCGGTTAGCACAGATACGCAGTATTTT.